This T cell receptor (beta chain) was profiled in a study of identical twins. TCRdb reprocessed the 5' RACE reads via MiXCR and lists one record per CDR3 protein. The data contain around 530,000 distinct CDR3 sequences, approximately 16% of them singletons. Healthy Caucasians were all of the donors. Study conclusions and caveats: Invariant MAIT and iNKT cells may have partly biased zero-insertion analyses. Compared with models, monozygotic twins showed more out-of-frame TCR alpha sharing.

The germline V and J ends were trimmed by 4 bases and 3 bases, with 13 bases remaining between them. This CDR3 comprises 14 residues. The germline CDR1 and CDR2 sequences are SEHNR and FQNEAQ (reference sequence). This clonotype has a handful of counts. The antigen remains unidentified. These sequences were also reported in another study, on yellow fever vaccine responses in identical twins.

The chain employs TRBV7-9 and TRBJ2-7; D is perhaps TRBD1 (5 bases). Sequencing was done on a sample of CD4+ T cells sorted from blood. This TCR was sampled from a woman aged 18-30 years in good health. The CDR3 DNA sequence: TGTGCCAGCAGCTCCCAGGGCCTATACTACGAGCAGTACTTC. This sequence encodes CASSSQGLYYEQYF.